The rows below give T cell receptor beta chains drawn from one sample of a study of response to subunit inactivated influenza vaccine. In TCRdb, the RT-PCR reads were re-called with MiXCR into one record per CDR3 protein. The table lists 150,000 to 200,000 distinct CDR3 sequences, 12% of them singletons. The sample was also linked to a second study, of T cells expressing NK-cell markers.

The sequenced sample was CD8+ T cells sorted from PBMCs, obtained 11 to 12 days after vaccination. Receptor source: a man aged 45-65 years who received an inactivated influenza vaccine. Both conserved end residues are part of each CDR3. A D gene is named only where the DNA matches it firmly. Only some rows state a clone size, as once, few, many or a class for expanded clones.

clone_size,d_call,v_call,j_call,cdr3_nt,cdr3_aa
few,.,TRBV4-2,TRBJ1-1,TGTGCCAGCAGCCAAGGAGGGGTGGGGAACACTGAAGCTTTCTTT,CASSQGGVGNTEAFF
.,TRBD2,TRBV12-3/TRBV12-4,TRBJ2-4,TGTGCCAGCAGTTTAGGCGGGGGGGCCAAAAACATTCAGTACTTC,CASSLGGGAKNIQYF
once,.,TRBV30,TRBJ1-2,TGTGCCTGGAGTTCCCCCGGCCGCCTCTATGGCTACACCTTC,CAWSSPGRLYGYTF
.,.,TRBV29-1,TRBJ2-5,TGCAGCGTTGAAGTCCGGCGGACTTGGTACCAAGAGACCCAGTACTTC,CSVEVRRTWYQETQYF
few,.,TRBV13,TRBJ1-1,TGTGCCAGCAGCCCCCTTGGAGGCGTGAACACTGAAGCTTTCTTT,CASSPLGGVNTEAFF
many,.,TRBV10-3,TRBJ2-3,TGTGCCATCAAAACAAGGGATGGGGCAGATACGCAGTATTTT,CAIKTRDGADTQYF
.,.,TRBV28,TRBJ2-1,TGTGCCAGCAGCCCTGGGGCATACAATGAGCAGTTCTTC,CASSPGAYNEQFF
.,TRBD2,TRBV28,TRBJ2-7,TGTGCCAGCAGTGATCCGACTAGCGGGATCTCCTACGAGCAGTACTTC,CASSDPTSGISYEQYF
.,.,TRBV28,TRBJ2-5,TGTGCCAGCAGTCTAGACGAGGGGCGGGAGACCCAGTACTTC,CASSLDEGRETQYF
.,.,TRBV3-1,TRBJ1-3,TGTGCCAGCAGCCCGTTCATTTTACAGGCGACCTCTGGAAACACCATATATTTT,CASSPFILQATSGNTIYF
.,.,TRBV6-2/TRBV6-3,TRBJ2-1,TGTGCCAGCAGTTACCCCAGAGTCGGAGACTCCAGCTCCTACAATGAGCAGTTCTTC,CASSYPRVGDSSSYNEQFF
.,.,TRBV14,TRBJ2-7,TGTGCCAGCAGCCTAGGGGGGACTCTTTTCTACGAGCAGTACTTC,CASSLGGTLFYEQYF
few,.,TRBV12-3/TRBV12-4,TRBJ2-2,TGTGCCAGCAGTTTACTGCTCGGGCCCCTTAACACCGGGGAGCTGTTTTTT,CASSLLLGPLNTGELFF
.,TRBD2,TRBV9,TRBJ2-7,TGTGCCAGCAGCGTGTCTAGCGGTCAAAACTACGAGCAGTACTTC,CASSVSSGQNYEQYF
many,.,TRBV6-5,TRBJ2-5,TGTGCCAGCAGTTACGGCGGAGAGACCCAGTACTTC,CASSYGGETQYF
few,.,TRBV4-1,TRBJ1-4,TGCGCCAGCAGCCCGCCCGGGGGAGCTAATGAAAAACTGTTTTTT,CASSPPGGANEKLFF
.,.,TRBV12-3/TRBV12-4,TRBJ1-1,TGTGCCAGCAGTTTAGATGGCAGGGGGAACACTGAAGCTTTCTTT,CASSLDGRGNTEAFF
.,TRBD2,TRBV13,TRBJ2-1,TGTGCCAGCAGCTTGGTTAGCGGGGGGCATTACAATGAGCAGTTCTTC,CASSLVSGGHYNEQFF
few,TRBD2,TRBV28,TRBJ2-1,TGTGCCAGCAGTTTGTATAGGGGGGGACTAGCGGATCCATCCTACAATGAGCAGTTCTTC,CASSLYRGGLADPSYNEQFF
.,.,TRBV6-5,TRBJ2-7,TGTGCCAGCAGTTACGTGCAGGGCGGCGACGAGCAGTACTTC,CASSYVQGGDEQYF
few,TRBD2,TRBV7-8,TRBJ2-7,TGTGCCAGCAGCTCAAAGACTAGCGGGAGCCACTACGAGCAGTACTTC,CASSSKTSGSHYEQYF
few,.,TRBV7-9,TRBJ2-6,TGTGCCAGCAGCCCTTATATGATTGCTGGGGCCAACGTCCTGACTTTC,CASSPYMIAGANVLTF
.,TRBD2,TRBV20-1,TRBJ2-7,TGCAGTGCTAGAGACCTAGCGGGAGGTTCCTACGAGCAGTACTTC,CSARDLAGGSYEQYF
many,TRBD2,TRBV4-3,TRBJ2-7,TGCGCCAGCAGCCAAGAACTAGCGGGAGCTCCCACCTACGAGCAGTACTTC,CASSQELAGAPTYEQYF
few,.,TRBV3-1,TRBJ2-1,TGTGCCAGCAGCCAAGAGCAGGCAACCTACAATGAGCAGTTCTTC,CASSQEQATYNEQFF
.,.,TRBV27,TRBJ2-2,TGTGCCAGCAGTTTTGGGCTCACCGGGGAGCTGTTTTTT,CASSFGLTGELFF
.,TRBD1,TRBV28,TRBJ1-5,TGTGCCAGCAGTTTAGGTTTAGGGCAGGGGGGTAGTCAGCCCCAGCATTTT,CASSLGLGQGGSQPQHF
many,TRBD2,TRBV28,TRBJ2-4,TGTGCCAGCAGGCACGGGACTAGCGGGGGGGCCGGGGCCAAAAACATTCAGTACTTC,CASRHGTSGGAGAKNIQYF
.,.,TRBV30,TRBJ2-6,TGTGCCTGGAATAGAAGGGGCCGAACTGGGGCCAACGTCCTGACTTTC,CAWNRRGRTGANVLTF
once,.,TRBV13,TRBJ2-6,TGTGCCAGCAGCCTAATGAGGAGGGCTGGGGCCAACGTCCTGACTTTC,CASSLMRRAGANVLTF
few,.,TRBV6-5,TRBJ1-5,TGTGCCAGCAGTTACGGCGGGGGTGATCAGCCCCAGCATTTT,CASSYGGGDQPQHF
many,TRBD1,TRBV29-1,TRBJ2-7,TGCAGCGGACGGGACAGTACCTACGAGCAGTACTTC,CSGRDSTYEQYF
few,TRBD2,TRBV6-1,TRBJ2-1,TGTGCCAGCAGTCGTCTAGCGGGGGGGCGTTCACAGCGCTCTCCTGAGCAGTTCTTC,CASSRLAGGRSQRSPEQFF
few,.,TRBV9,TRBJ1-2,TGTGCCAGCAGCGCAGGATCGACAGTATTCTATGGCTACACCTTC,CASSAGSTVFYGYTF
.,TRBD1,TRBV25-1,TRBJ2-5,TGTGCCAGCAGTGAATCGGGACAGGCGTACCAAGAGACCCAGTACTTC,CASSESGQAYQETQYF
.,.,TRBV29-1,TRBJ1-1,TGCAGCGCCGACCAGGGAGCTTTCTTT,CSADQGAFF
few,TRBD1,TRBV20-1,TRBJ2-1,TGCAGTGCACCGGTCGGGACAGGGGCCGACTACCGCTCCTACAATGAGCAGTTCTTC,CSAPVGTGADYRSYNEQFF
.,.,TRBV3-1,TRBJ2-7,TGTGCCAGCAGCCAAGAGATCCTAGCCTCCTACGAGCAGTACTTC,CASSQEILASYEQYF
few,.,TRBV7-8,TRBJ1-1,TGTGCCAGCGGTCACACTGAAGCTTTCTTT,CASGHTEAFF
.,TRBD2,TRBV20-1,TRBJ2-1,TGCAGAGCAGTCCTAGCGGGGGAGCTGGATGAGCAGTTCTTC,CRAVLAGELDEQFF
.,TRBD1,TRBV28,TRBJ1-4,TGTGCCAGCAGTCCAGCGACAGGGTGGAGTGAAAAACTGTTTTTT,CASSPATGWSEKLFF
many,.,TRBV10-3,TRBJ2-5,TGTGCCATCAGTGGGGGTTTTATGGCTTTGACCCAGTACTTC,CAISGGFMALTQYF
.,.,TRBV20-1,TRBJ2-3,TGCAGTGCTAGTACGCCTGCCAAGGCAGATACGCAGTATTTT,CSASTPAKADTQYF
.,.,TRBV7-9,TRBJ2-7,TGTGCCAGCAGCGCCTATCACGGGGAGCTACGCTACGAGCAGTACTTC,CASSAYHGELRYEQYF
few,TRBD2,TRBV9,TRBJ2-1,TGTGCCAGCAGCGTAGGTACTAGCGGTCTTTACAATGAGCAGTTCTTC,CASSVGTSGLYNEQFF
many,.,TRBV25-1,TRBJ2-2,TGTGCCAGCAGTGGAGGGCCAGTCACCGGGGAGCTGTTTTTT,CASSGGPVTGELFF
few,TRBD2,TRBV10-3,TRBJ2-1,TGTGCCATCAGTGAGTCGGGACTAGCGGGGTACAATGAGCAGTTCTTC,CAISESGLAGYNEQFF
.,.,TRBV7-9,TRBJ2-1,TGTGCCAGCAGCCCGACAGCCGGGGAGTTCAATGAGCAGTTCTTC,CASSPTAGEFNEQFF
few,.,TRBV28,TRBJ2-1,TGTGCCAGCAGCCGCAGCCTGGAGCAGTTCTTC,CASSRSLEQFF
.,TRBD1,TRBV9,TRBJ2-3,TGTGCCAGCAGCGCCCCTAAACAGGGGGCATTGAGGTCTGATACGCAGTATTTT,CASSAPKQGALRSDTQYF
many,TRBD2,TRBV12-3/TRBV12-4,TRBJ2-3,TGTGCCAGCAGCAAAGGGACTAGTATTTTGACAGATACGCAGTATTTT,CASSKGTSILTDTQYF
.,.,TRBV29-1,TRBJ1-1,TGCAGCGACGGGGGGTGGGACACTGAAGCTTTCTTT,CSDGGWDTEAFF
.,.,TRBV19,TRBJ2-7,TGTGCCAGCGGACTCCAGGGGAGCTCCTACGAGCAGTACTTC,CASGLQGSSYEQYF
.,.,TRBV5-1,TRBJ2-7,TGCGCCAGCAGCTTGGCCCCGGCGGGGAGCTCCTACGAGCAGTACTTC,CASSLAPAGSSYEQYF
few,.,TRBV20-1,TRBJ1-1,TGCAGTGCTAGAGTTGGCCCGATGAACACTGAAGCTTTCTTT,CSARVGPMNTEAFF
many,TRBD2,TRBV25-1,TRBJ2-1,TGTGCCAGCAGTGAATATTCGGGGGGGATAACCTACAATGAGCAGTTCTTC,CASSEYSGGITYNEQFF
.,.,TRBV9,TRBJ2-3,TGTGCCAGCAGCGCGAACACAGATACGCAGTATTTT,CASSANTDTQYF
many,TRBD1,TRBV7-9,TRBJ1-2,TGTGCCAGCAGCCTTGACAGGGACTATGGCTACACCTTC,CASSLDRDYGYTF
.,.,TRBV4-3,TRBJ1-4,TGCGCCAGCAGCCCCCGGGACAACCTTAATGAAAAACTGTTTTTT,CASSPRDNLNEKLFF
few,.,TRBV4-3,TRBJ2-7,TGCGCCAGCAGCCAAGAGGGGGGCCTTTACTACGAGCAGTACTTC,CASSQEGGLYYEQYF